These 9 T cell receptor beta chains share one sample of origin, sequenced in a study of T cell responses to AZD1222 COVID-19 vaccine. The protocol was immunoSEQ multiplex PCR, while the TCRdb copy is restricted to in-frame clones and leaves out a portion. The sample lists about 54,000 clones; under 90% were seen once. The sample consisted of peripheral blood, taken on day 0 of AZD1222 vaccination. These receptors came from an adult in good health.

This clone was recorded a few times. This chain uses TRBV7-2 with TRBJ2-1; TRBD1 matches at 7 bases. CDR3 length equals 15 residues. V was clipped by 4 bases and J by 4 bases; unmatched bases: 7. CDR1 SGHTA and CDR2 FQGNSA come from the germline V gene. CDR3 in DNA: TGTGCCAGCAGCTCACAGGGGCCGGGGTACAATGAGCAGTTCTTC. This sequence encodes CASSSQGPGYNEQFF.

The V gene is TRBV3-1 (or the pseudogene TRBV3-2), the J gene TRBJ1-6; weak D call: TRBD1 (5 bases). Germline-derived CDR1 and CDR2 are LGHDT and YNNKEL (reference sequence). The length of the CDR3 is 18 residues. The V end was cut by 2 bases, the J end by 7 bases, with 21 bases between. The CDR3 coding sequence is TGTGCCAGCAGCCAACGCCCGGGACCGAGTCCGGGGAATTCACCCCTCCACTTT. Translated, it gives CASSQRPGPSPGNSPLHF.

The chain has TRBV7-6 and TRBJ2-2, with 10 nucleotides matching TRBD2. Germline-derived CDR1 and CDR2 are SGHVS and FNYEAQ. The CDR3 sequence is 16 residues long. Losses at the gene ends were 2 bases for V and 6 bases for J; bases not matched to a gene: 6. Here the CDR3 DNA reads TGTGCCAGCAGCTTATCTAGCGGGAGTCTCCCCGGGGAGCTGTTTTTT. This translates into CASSLSSGSLPGELFF.

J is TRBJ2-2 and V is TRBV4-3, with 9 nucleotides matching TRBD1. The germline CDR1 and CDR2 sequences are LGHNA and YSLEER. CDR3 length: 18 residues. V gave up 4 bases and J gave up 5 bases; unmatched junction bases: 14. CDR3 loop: CASSRDTGGGRYTGELFF. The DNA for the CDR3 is TGCGCCAGCAGCCGAGACACAGGGGGCGGGAGATATACCGGGGAGCTGTTTTTT.

CDR3 sequence reads: CASSIAASDYEQYF. In DNA form, the CDR3 reads TGTGCCAGTAGTATAGCGGCTAGCGACTACGAGCAGTACTTC. The rearrangement joins TRBV19 to TRBJ2-7; tentative D call: TRBD2 (6 bases). V shed 1 base and J shed 3 bases, with 10 bases lying between them. CDR1 and CDR2 (germline): LNHDA, SQIVND (reference sequence). The CDR3 sequence is 14 residues long.

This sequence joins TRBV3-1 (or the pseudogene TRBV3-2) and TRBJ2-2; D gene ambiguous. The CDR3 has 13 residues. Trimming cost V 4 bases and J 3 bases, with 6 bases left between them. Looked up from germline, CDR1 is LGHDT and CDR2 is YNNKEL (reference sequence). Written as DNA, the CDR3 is TGTGCCAGCAGCCGGACGGACACCGGGGAGCTGTTTTTT. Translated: CASSRTDTGELFF.

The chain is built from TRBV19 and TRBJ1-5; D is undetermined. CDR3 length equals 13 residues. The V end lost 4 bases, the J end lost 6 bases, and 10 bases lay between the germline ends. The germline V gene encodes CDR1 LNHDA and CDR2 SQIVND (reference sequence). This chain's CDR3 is CASSSQKGQPQHF. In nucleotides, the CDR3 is TGTGCCAGTAGTAGCCAGAAGGGTCAGCCCCAGCATTTT.

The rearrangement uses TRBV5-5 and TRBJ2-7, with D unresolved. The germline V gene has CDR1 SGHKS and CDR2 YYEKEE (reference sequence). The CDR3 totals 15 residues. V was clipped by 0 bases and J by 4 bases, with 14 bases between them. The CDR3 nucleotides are TGTGCCAGCAGCTTGGTTTCTCACTCTAGTTACGAGCAGTACTTC. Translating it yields CASSLVSHSSYEQYF. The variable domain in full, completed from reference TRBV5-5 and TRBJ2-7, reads DAGVTQSPTHLIKTRGQQVTLRCSPISGHKSVSWYQQVLGQGPQFIFQYYEKEERGRGNFPDRFSARQFPNYSSELNVNALLLGDSALYLCASSLVSHSSYEQYFGPGTRLTVT.

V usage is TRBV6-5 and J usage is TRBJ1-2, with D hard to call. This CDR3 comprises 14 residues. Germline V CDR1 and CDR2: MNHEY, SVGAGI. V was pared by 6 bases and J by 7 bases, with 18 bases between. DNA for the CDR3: TGTGCCAGCAGGTTTATCCAACGCTCGTTTGGCTACACCTTC. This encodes CASRFIQRSFGYTF.